A selection of T cell receptor beta chains follows, all from one sample in a study of post-analysis software for immune sequencing data. TCRdb re-derived calls from the PCR reads in MiXCR, one entry per CDR3 protein. The sample has 650,000 to 850,000 distinct CDR3 sequences, approximately 50% seen once. Sequencing was carried out using blood. Receptors were obtained from a girl aged 5-17 years with multiple sclerosis. CDR3s include the opening cysteine and the closing phenylalanine or tryptophan. D genes are given only for firm matches. Some rows have no size entry. The others give once, few or many, or a class for an expanded clone.

V	J	D	size	DNA	CDR3
TRBV20-1	TRBJ2-7	NA	NA	TGCAGTGCTAGGTCTGCAGCCTCCTACGAGCAGTACTTC	CSARSAASYEQYF
TRBV5-1	TRBJ1-2	TRBD1	NA	TGCGCCAGCAGGGAGAGCGGACAGGGGGATGGCTACACCTTC	CASRESGQGDGYTF
TRBV7-8	TRBJ2-7	TRBD1	NA	TGTGCCAGCAGCTTAGCCGGGACAGGGACCCTGAGCTCCTACGAGCAGTACTTC	CASSLAGTGTLSSYEQYF
TRBV11-1	TRBJ1-1	TRBD1	NA	TGTGCCAGCAGCTCCGTCGGACAGGACACTGAAGCTTTCTTT	CASSSVGQDTEAFF
TRBV4-2	TRBJ2-7	NA	NA	TGTGCCAGCAGCCAGGGTATGTCTGCCCTCTCCTACGAGCAGTACTTC	CASSQGMSALSYEQYF
TRBV11-3	TRBJ2-5	NA	few	TGTGCCAGCAGTAAAGCTTCCCAAGAGACCCAGTACTTC	CASSKASQETQYF
TRBV30	TRBJ2-7	TRBD1	NA	TGTGCCTGGAGTCGACAGGGCTACGAGCAGTACTTC	CAWSRQGYEQYF
TRBV7-9	TRBJ2-1	NA	NA	TGTGCCAGCAACCAGGTGAATGAGCAGTTCTTC	CASNQVNEQFF
TRBV7-9	TRBJ1-1	NA	NA	TGTGCCAGCAGACTACTCGCCGGACTAGGAGCTTTCTTT	CASRLLAGLGAFF
TRBV7-9	TRBJ2-4	NA	NA	TGTGCCAGCAGCGCCTACGGGGATTACAAAAACATTCAGTACTTC	CASSAYGDYKNIQYF
TRBV7-6	TRBJ2-7	NA	few	TGTGCCAGCAGCTTAGCGAGATCAGCCCACGACGAGCAGTACTTC	CASSLARSAHDEQYF
TRBV12-5	TRBJ2-1	NA	NA	TGTGCTAGTGGTTACGGGTCTAACAATGAGCAGTTCTTC	CASGYGSNNEQFF
TRBV25-1	TRBJ2-1	NA	few	TGTGCCAGCAGTGAATGGGCAGCCACCAATGAGCAGTTCTTC	CASSEWAATNEQFF
TRBV28	TRBJ2-6	NA	NA	TGTGCCAGCAGTTCGAACCCACTCTGGACCGTAACCTTCTCTGGGGCCAACGTCCTGACTTTC	CASSSNPLWTVTFSGANVLTF
TRBV5-1	TRBJ1-4	NA	NA	TGCGCCAGCAACGGGGGGGCAACTAATGAAAAACTGTTTTTT	CASNGGATNEKLFF
TRBV7-6	TRBJ2-1	TRBD2	NA	TGTGCCAGCACCCAAACTAGCGGGAGGGCTGGTGAGCAGTTCTTC	CASTQTSGRAGEQFF
TRBV5-6	TRBJ1-6	TRBD1	NA	TGTGCCAGCAGCATCGGACAGGGTAATTCACCCCTCCACTTT	CASSIGQGNSPLHF
TRBV20-1	TRBJ2-7	NA	NA	TGCAGTGCTAGAGATGCCCTAACCAACCAGTACTTC	CSARDALTNQYF
TRBV5-1	TRBJ2-5	TRBD2	few	TGCGCCAGCAGCTTCGGGCTAGCGGGTAACCAAGAGACCCAGTACTTC	CASSFGLAGNQETQYF
TRBV20-1	TRBJ2-7	TRBD2	NA	TGCAGTGCTAGAGATTGGGGAAGGACTAGCGGATACGAGCAGTACTTC	CSARDWGRTSGYEQYF
TRBV20-1	TRBJ1-6	TRBD1	NA	TGCAGTGCTAGTTCCCCGAGACAGGGGGCGGCTTCACCCCTCCACTTT	CSASSPRQGAASPLHF
TRBV10-3	TRBJ1-5	NA	NA	TGTGCCATCAGTGCTGGGGCCGTTAGCAATCAGCCCCAGCATTTT	CAISAGAVSNQPQHF
TRBV7-9	TRBJ2-7	NA	NA	TGTGCCAGCAGCTTGTACGGTTTCCACGAGCAGTACTTC	CASSLYGFHEQYF
TRBV5-1	TRBJ2-3	TRBD2	NA	TGCGCCAGCAGCACCGGACTAGCGAACACAGATACGCAGTATTTT	CASSTGLANTDTQYF
TRBV6-5	TRBJ1-2	NA	NA	TGTGCCAGCAGCCGCGGGGGCAGCTATGGCTACACCTTC	CASSRGGSYGYTF
TRBV5-4	TRBJ1-5	NA	NA	TGTGCCAGCAGTATGTCGGGAGGTAGCAATCAGCCCCAGCATTTT	CASSMSGGSNQPQHF
TRBV20-1	TRBJ2-7	TRBD2	NA	TGCAGTGCTAGAGATCTCACTAGCGCCTACGAGCAGTACTTC	CSARDLTSAYEQYF